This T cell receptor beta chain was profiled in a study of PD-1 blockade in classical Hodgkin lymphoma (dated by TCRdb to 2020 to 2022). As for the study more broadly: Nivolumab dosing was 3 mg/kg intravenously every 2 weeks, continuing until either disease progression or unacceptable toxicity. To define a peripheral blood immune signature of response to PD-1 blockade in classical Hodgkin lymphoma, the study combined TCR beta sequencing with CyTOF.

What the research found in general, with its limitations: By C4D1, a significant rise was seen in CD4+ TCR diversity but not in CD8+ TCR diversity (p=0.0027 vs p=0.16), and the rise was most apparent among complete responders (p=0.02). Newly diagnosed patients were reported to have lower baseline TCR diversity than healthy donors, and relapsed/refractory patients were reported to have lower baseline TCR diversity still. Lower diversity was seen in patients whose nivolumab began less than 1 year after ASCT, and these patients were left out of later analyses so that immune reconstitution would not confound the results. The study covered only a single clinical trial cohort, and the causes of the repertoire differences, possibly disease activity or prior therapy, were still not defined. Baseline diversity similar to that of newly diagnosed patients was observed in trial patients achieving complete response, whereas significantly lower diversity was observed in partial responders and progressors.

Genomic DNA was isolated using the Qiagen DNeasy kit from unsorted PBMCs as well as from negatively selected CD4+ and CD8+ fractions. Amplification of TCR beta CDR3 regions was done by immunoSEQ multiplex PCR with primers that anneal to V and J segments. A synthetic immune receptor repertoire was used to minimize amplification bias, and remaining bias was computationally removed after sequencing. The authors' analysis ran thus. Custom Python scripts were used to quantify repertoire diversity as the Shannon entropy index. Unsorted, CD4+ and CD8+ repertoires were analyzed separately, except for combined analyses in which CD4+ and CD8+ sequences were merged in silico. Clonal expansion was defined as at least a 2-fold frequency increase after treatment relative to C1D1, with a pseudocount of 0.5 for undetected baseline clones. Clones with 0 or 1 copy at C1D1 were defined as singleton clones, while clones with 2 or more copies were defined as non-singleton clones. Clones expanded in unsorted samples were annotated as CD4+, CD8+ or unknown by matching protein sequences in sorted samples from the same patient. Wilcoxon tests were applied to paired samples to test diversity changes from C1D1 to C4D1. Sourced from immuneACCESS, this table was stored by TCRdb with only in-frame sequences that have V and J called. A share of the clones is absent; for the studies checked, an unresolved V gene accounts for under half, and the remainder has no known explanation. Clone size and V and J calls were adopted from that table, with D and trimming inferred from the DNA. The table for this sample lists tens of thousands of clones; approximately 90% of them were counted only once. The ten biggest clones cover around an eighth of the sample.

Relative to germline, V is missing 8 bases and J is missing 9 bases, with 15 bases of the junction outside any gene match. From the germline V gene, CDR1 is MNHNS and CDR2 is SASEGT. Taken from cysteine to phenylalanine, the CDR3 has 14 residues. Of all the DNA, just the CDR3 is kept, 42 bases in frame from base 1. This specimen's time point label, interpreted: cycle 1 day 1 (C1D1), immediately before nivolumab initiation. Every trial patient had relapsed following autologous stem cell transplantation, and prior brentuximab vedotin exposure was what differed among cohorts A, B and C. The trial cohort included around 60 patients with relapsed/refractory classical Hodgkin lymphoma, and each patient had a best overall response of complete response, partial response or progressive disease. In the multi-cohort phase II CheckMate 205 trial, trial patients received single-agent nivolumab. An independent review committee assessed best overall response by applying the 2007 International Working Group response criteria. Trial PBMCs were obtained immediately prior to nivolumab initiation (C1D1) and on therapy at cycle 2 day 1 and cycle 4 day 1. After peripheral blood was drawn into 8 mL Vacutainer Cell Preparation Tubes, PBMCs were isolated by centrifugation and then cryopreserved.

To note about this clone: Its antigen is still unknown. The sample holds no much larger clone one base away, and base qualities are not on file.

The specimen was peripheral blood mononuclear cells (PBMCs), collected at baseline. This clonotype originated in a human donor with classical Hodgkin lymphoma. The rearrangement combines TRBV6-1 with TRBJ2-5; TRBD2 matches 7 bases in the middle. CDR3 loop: CASLRDYSARAQYF. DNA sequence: TGTGCCAGCCTCCGGGACTACTCAGCTAGGGCCCAGTACTTC.